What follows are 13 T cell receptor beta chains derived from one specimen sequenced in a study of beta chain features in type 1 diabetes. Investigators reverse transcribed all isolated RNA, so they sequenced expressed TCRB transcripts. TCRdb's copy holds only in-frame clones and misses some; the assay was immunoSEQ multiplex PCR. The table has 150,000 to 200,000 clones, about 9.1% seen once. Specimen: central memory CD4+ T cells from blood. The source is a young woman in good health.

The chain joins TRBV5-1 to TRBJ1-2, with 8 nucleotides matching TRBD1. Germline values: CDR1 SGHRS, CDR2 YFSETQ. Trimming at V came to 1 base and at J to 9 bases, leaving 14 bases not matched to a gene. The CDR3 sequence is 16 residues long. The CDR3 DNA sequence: TGCGCCAGCAGCTTGACGACAGGGGAACCGGCGGGTAGCTACACCTTC. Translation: CASSLTTGEPAGSYTF.

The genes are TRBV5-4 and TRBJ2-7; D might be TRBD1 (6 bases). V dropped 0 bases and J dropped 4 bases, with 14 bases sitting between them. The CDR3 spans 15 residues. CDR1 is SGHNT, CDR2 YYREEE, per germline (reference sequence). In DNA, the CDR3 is TGTGCCAGCAGCTTGGTTCAGGGGCAAGGATACGAGCAGTACTTC. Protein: CASSLVQGQGYEQYF.

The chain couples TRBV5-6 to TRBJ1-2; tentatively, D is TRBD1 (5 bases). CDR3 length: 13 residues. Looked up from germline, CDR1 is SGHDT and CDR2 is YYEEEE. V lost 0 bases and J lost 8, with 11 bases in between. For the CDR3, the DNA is TGTGCCAGCAGCTTGGACAGGACCGGGGGCTACACCTTC. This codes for CASSLDRTGGYTF.

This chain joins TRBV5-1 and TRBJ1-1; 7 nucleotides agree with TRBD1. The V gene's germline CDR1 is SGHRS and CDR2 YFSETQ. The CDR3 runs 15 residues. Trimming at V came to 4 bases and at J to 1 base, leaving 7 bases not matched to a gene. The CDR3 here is CASSRTGRGNTEAFF. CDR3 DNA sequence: TGCGCCAGCAGCCGGACAGGCCGGGGGAACACTGAAGCTTTCTTT.

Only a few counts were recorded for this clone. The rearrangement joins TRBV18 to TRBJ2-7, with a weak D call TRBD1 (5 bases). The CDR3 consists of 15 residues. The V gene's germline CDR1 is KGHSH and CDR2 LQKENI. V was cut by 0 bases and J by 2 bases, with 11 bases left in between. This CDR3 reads CASSPPGPGAYEQYF. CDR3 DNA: TGTGCCAGCTCACCACCGGGGCCAGGAGCCTACGAGCAGTACTTC. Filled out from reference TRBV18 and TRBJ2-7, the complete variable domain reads NAGVMQNPRHLVRRRGQEARLRCSPMKGHSHVYWYRQLPEEGLKFMVYLQKENIIDESGMPKERFSAEFPKEGPSILRIQQVVRGDSAAYFCASSPPGPGAYEQYFGPGTRLTVT.

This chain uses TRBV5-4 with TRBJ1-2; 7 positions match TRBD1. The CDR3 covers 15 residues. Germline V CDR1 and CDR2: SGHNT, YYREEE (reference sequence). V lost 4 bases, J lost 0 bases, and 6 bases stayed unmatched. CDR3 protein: CASSTGQEANYGYTF. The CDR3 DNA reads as TGTGCCAGCAGCACTGGACAGGAAGCTAACTATGGCTACACCTTC.

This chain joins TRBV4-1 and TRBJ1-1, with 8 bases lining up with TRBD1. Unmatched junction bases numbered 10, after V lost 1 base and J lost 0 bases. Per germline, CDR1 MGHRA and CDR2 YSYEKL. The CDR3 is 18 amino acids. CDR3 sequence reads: CASSQAGGQGRVNTEAFF. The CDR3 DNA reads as TGCGCCAGCAGCCAAGCGGGAGGACAGGGAAGGGTGAACACTGAAGCTTTCTTT.

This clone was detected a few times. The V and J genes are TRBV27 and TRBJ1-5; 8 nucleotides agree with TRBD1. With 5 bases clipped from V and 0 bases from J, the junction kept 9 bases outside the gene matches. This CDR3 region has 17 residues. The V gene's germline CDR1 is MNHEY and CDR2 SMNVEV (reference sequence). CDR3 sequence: CASSPPTGGYSNQPQHF. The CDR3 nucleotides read TGTGCCAGCAGTCCACCCACAGGGGGTTATAGCAATCAGCCCCAGCATTTT.

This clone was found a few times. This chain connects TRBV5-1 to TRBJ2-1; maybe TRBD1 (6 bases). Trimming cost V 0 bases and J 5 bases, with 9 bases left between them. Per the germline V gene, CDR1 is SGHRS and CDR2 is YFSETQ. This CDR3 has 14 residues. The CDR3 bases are TGCGCCAGCAGCTTGGGTAGGACAGACAATGAGCAGTTCTTC. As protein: CASSLGRTDNEQFF.

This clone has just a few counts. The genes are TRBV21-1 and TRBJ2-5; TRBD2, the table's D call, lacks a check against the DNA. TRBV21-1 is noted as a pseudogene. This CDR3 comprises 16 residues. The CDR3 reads CASSKSPPSGEVTQYF. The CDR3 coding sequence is TGTGCCAGCAGCAAATCCCCACCTAGCGGGGAGGTGACCCAGTACTTC.

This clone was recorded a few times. The CDR3 protein is CASSIRDRGNEQYF. The DNA of the CDR3 is TGCGCCAGCAGCATTCGCGACAGGGGCAACGAGCAGTACTTC. The chain carries TRBV5-1 and TRBJ2-7, with 8 positions matching TRBD1. V was clipped by 4 bases and J by 5 bases; unmatched bases: 8. Germline V gives CDR1 SGHRS, CDR2 YFSETQ. The CDR3 extends over 14 amino acids.

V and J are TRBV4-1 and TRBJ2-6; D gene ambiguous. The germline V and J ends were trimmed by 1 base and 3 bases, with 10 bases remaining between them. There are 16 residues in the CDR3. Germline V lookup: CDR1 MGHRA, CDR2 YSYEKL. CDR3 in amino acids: CASSQAVFGGANVLTF. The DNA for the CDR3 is TGCGCCAGCAGCCAAGCGGTGTTTGGTGGGGCCAACGTCCTGACTTTC.

The CDR3 reads CASSFAGLAGGEQFF. In DNA, the CDR3 is TGTGCCAGCAGCTTTGCTGGGCTAGCGGGGGGCGAGCAGTTCTTC. The V call is TRBV11-2, the J call TRBJ2-1; TRBD2 aligns across 11 bases. CDR3 length: 15 amino acids. The germline gives CDR1 SGHAT, CDR2 FQNNGV. Losses at the gene ends were 3 bases for V and 10 bases for J; bases not matched to a gene: 8.